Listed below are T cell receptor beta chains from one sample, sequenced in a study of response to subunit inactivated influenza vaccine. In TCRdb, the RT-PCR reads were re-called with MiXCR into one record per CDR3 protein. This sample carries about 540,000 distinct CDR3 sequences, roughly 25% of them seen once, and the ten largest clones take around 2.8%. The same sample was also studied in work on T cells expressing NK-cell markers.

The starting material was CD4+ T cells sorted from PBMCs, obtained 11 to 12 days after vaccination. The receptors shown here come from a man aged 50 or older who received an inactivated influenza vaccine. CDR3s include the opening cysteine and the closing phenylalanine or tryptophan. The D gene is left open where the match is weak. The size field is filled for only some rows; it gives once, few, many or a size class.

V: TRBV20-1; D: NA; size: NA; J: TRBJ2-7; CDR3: CSARPQGNPYEQYF; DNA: TGCAGTGCTAGACCCCAGGGGAATCCCTACGAGCAGTACTTC
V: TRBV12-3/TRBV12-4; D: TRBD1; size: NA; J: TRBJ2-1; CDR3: CASRGRDRGSSYNEQFF; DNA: TGTGCCAGCAGGGGCCGGGACAGGGGGAGCTCCTACAATGAGCAGTTCTTC
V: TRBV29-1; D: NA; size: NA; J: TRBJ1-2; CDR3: CSVEWESPYGYTF; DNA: TGCAGCGTTGAATGGGAGAGCCCCTATGGCTACACCTTC
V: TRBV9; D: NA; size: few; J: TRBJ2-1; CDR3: CASSAPGLTSGEQFF; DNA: TGTGCCAGCAGCGCCCCGGGACTGACATCTGGCGAGCAGTTCTTC
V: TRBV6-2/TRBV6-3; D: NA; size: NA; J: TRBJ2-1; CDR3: CASSYLVSHNEQFF; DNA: TGTGCCAGCAGTTACCTCGTCTCTCATAATGAGCAGTTCTTC
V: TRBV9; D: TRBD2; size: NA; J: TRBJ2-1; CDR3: CASSVTSVTYNEQFF; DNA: TGTGCCAGCAGCGTGACTAGCGTCACCTACAATGAGCAGTTCTTC
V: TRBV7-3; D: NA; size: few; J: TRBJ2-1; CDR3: CASSLTGTTSYNEQFF; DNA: TGTGCCAGCAGCTTAACCGGGACAACCTCCTACAATGAGCAGTTCTTC
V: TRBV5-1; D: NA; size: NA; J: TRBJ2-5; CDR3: CASSWDSRDAGETQYF; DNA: TGCGCCAGCAGCTGGGATAGTCGGGACGCGGGGGAGACCCAGTACTTC
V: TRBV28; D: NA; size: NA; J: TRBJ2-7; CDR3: CASSLSVSEQYF; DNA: TGTGCCAGCAGTTTATCCGTTTCCGAGCAGTACTTC
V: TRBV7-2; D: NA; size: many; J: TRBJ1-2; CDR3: CASSLDGNYGYTF; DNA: TGTGCCAGCAGTCTAGACGGGAACTATGGCTACACCTTC
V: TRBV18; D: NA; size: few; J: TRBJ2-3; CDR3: CASSPPGAADTQYF; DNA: TGTGCCAGCTCACCTCCAGGGGCGGCAGATACGCAGTATTTT
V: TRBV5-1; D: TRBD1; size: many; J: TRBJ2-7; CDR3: CASSGGTSGQGALGEQYF; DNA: TGCGCCAGCAGCGGAGGAACCTCGGGACAGGGGGCGCTGGGAGAGCAGTACTTC
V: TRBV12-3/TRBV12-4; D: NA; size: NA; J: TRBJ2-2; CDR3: CASMGRGVTGELFF; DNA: TGTGCCAGCATGGGGCGCGGAGTGACCGGGGAGCTGTTTTTT
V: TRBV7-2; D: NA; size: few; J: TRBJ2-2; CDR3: CASSPLRPTNTGELFF; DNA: TGTGCCAGCAGCCCACTAAGGCCTACGAACACCGGGGAGCTGTTTTTT
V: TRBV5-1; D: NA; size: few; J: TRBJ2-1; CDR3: CASSLGPGGEQFF; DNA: TGCGCCAGCAGCTTGGGACCGGGCGGTGAGCAGTTCTTC
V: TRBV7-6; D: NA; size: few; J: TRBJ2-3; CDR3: CASSPEQDYTDTQYF; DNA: TGTGCCAGCAGCCCCGAACAGGACTACACAGATACGCAGTATTTT
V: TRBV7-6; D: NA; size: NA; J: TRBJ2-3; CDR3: CASSLGGTITDTQYF; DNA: TGTGCCAGCAGCTTAGGCGGTACCATCACAGATACGCAGTATTTT
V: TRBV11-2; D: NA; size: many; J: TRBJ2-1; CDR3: CASSLVAAGRNEQFF; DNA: TGTGCCAGCAGCTTAGTTGCTGCAGGGCGGAATGAGCAGTTCTTC
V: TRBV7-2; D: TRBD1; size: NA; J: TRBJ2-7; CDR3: CASSPRTGRGEQYF; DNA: TGTGCCAGCAGCCCCCGGACAGGGCGCGGGGAGCAGTACTTC
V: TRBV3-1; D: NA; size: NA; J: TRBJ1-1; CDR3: CASSQAGGVNTEAFF; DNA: TGTGCCAGCAGCCAAGCAGGCGGAGTGAACACTGAAGCTTTCTTT
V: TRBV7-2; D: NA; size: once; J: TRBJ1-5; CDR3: CASSLVQPQHF; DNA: TGTGCCAGCAGCTTAGTTCAGCCCCAGCATTTT
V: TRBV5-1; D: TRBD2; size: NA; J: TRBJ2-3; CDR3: CASSLATSGPTDTQYF; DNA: TGCGCCAGCAGCTTGGCGACTAGCGGACCCACAGATACGCAGTATTTT
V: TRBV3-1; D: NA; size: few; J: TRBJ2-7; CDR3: CASSVRSLYEQYF; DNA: TGTGCCAGCAGCGTTAGGTCGCTCTACGAGCAGTACTTC
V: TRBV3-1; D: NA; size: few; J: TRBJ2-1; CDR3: CASSQGAGGSYNEQFF; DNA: TGTGCCAGCAGCCAAGGGGCAGGAGGCTCCTACAATGAGCAGTTCTTC
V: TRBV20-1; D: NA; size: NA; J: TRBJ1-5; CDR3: CSARDKTGSSNQPQHF; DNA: TGCAGTGCTAGAGATAAAACAGGGTCGTCGAACCAGCCCCAGCATTTT
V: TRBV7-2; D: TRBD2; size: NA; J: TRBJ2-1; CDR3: CASSPGTITNEQFF; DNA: TGTGCCAGCAGCCCCGGGACTATAACCAATGAGCAGTTCTTC
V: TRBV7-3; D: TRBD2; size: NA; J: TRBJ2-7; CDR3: CASSLSSGSREQYF; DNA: TGTGCCAGCAGCTTATCTAGCGGGAGTCGAGAGCAGTACTTC
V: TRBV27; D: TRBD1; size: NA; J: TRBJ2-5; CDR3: CASSPGQGRWETQYF; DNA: TGTGCCAGCAGTCCTGGACAGGGAAGATGGGAGACCCAGTACTTC
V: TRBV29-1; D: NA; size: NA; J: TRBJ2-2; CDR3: CSVTTHGGELFF; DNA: TGCAGCGTCACTACTCATGGCGGGGAGCTGTTTTTT
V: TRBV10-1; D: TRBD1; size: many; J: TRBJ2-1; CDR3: CASSEGQGLYNEQFF; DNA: TGCGCCAGCAGCGAGGGACAGGGGTTATACAATGAGCAGTTCTTC
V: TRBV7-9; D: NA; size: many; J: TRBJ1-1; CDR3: CASSPRSLTEVNTEAFF; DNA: TGTGCCAGCAGCCCACGTTCCCTAACTGAAGTGAACACTGAAGCTTTCTTT
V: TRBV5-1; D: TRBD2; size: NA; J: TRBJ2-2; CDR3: CASSLVGLAGGPTGELFF; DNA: TGCGCCAGCAGCTTGGTCGGACTAGCGGGAGGGCCGACCGGGGAGCTGTTTTTT
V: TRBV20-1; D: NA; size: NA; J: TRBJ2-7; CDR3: CSARDKLGGGEQYF; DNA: TGCAGTGCTAGGGATAAACTAGGAGGGGGCGAGCAGTACTTC
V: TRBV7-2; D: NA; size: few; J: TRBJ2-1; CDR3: CASSLEAPNSYNEQFF; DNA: TGTGCCAGCAGCTTAGAGGCCCCTAACTCCTACAATGAGCAGTTCTTC
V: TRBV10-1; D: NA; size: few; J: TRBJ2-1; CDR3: CASSNNRGGEQFF; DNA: TGCGCCAGCAGCAACAACAGGGGAGGCGAGCAGTTCTTC